This T cell receptor (beta chain) originates from a study of blood T cell repertoires in COVID-19. In the study overall: PBMCs, B-cell-depleted T cells, or T cells provided the cDNA or gDNA that made up the material.

Authors' methods: Using reference gene primer amplification, nucleated cell counts were estimated. Profiled with immunoSEQ multiplex PCR; TCRdb holds only in-frame clones, not every one. V, J and clone size reflect that table, while D and trimming were determined from the DNA. Of 350,000 to 450,000 clones listed, just over 90% were seen once; the top ten hold about 0.78%. The CDR3 contains 16 residues. V was pared by 2 bases and J by 7 bases, with 10 bases of the junction left unmatched. Germline V lookup: CDR1 LGHDT, CDR2 YNNKEL (reference sequence). This clone was recorded once. Clinical histories supplied by participants themselves formed the basis of cohort assignment.

This TCR was sampled from a middle-aged woman who had been exposed to COVID-19. Sequenced input: PBMCs or T cells enriched from blood (not recorded which). This chain links TRBV3-1 (or the pseudogene TRBV3-2) with TRBJ2-1; TRBD1 matches 8 bases. The CDR3 sequence is CASSQKSGTGGNEQFF. In DNA, the CDR3 is TGTGCCAGCAGCCAAAAGTCCGGGACAGGCGGGAATGAGCAGTTCTTC.